Described below is a single TCR beta chain sequence and its context. Antigen specificity is unknown. The data derive from a study of cytotoxic CD8 clonotypes in ibrutinib-treated CLL. Study-level background: Among patients, around 25 responded partially and 2 completely; roughly 14 then stayed remitted and roughly 12 progressed after median about six years.

This CDR3 has 12 amino acids. Germline values: CDR1 MNHEY, CDR2 SVGAGI. With 5 bases clipped from V and 10 bases from J, the junction kept 5 bases outside the gene matches. The TCR beta libraries used around 2 micrograms of genomic DNA that came from cryopreserved PBMCs. Study-wide results and caveats: Public clonotypes occurred uncommonly; on treatment, they contracted or remained stable. Sample timing was unmatched between remission and later-progressing patients; lymph nodes unstudied.

The protocol was immunoSEQ multiplex PCR, while the TCRdb copy is restricted to in-frame clones and leaves out a portion. The sample records 150,000 to 250,000 clones, about 72% being singletons. The chain carries TRBV6-5 and TRBJ2-1; TRBD1 matches 7 bases. This clonotype originated in a human donor with chronic lymphocytic leukemia. The input for sequencing was PBMCs, taken after 24 months of ibrutinib treatment. In DNA, the CDR3 is TGTGCCAGCAGTCCTAGGACAGGCGAGCAGTTCTTC. Its protein product is CASSPRTGEQFF.